This T cell receptor (beta chain) originates from a study of blood T cells in healthy people across ages (dated by TCRdb to the mid-2010s). Background for the entire study: In model experiments, template switching captured about one uniquely barcoded TCR beta cDNA molecule for every two T cells. To avoid experimental bias, donors of different ages were randomly spread across the sequencing lanes. Four age groups were formed from the donors: young (average roughly 15 years), middle-aged (approximately 42), aged (around 62) and long-lived (around 82). Two additional independent replicas of 1 million unique cDNA reads from the same blood draw were analyzed for two donors (one aged 18 to 30 and one aged 80 or older). Using deep sequencing normalized with unique cDNA molecular identifiers, the study measured how TCR beta repertoire diversity changes with age. Results and caveats for the whole study, not just this receptor: Because the CMV infection status of the donors was unknown, age-related changes in expanded clonotypes may potentially have been confounded. Observed TCR beta diversity correlated strongly with the percentage of naive T cells measured by flow cytometry. Compared with the aged group, more naive CD4+ T cells, fewer expanded clones and increased TCR diversity were shown by the long-lived group, suggesting age selection. Total diversity estimates from one million sequenced T cells were considered lower bounds and underestimates. Observed TCR beta diversity per million T cells fell roughly linearly with age, and a significant reduction was already apparent by age about 38. Because profiling used bulk unsorted PBMCs, naive and antigen-experienced compartments could not be compared conclusively.

This clonotype has more than one count but fewer than ten. The clone's antigen remains unknown. Base qualities are not recorded, but no much larger clone differs from it by a single base. Libraries were prepared through 5' RACE. The run used an Illumina HiSeq 2500. A second PCR of about 6 to 11 cycles was run with a J-beta primer mix and a sample-barcoded 5' primer. A unique molecular identifier was introduced onto each TCR beta cDNA molecule by a template-switch 5' adaptor carrying 12 random nucleotides. At least 2.5 million CDR3-containing paired-end reads were obtained from each sample. First-strand cDNA synthesis was performed from all RNA using the Mint cDNA synthesis kit, with priming by a TRBC-specific oligonucleotide. After uracil-DNA glycosylase treatment, a first 18-cycle PCR used universal primers M1SS and BC2_uni_R on all cDNA. The authors processed their data as follows. For normalization, 1 million high-quality reads were randomly selected from each sample, with every read carrying a distinct molecular identifier. Instead of being binned into consensus sequences, reads with shared molecular identifiers were discarded. MiTCR, run with a Q25 quality threshold and the strictest error-elimination algorithm, handled CDR3 identification, clonotype clustering and error correction. A nonparametric unseen species model with Euler transformation was used to estimate a lower bound on total TCR beta diversity. TCRdb applied fastp at Q25 and MiXCR to the public reads, then kept only in-frame beta chains. Rows with one shared CDR3 protein collapse into an entry with the most common genes and DNA. Clone size and V and J calls follow TCRdb, not the original study. This sample gives fewer than 1.5 million distinct CDR3 sequences in total; approximately 40% of them show up just once. The top ten clones comprise roughly 7.9% of the sample.

The donors were around 39 Caucasian individuals from Russia, aged 6 to 90 years, who were systemically healthy. Around 10 milliliters of peripheral blood were collected from each donor into EDTA-treated Vacutainer tubes. Ficoll-Paque density-gradient centrifugation was used to isolate PBMCs, with at least 6 million obtained per sample. Trizol reagent was used to extract total RNA from the PBMCs, yielding at least 6 micrograms per sample. Naive CD45RAhigh/CD27high T cell percentages were measured by flow cytometry on a PBMC aliquot from every donor. Sequencing input: blood. The TCR was taken from a woman aged 18-29 years in good health.

The DNA sequence is as follows: TGTGCCAGCAGTTTACGAGGGGGCACAGTATACGAGCAGTACTTC. Protein translation: CASSLRGGTVYEQYF. The chain joins TRBV28 to TRBJ2-7, with 7 bases matching TRBD1. The CDR3 has 15 amino acids, counting the end cysteine and phenylalanine. Only the CDR3 DNA is retained, 45 bases long and in frame from the first base. CDR1 and CDR2, looked up from the germline V gene, are MDHEN and SYDVKM. Unmatched junction bases come to 8, with V trimmed by 2 bases and J by 4 bases.